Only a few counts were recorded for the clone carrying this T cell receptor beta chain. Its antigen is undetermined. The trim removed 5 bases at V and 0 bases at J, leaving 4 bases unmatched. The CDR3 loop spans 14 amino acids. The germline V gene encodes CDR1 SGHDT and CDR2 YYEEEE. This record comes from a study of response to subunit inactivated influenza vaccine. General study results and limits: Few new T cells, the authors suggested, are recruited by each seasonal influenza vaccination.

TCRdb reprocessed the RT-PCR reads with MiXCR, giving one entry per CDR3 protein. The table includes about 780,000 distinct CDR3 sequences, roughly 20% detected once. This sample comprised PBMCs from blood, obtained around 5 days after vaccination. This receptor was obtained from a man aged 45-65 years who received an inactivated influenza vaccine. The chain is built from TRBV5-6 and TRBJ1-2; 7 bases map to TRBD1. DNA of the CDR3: TGTGCCAGCAGTGGGACAGTCACTAACTATGGCTACACCTTC. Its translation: CASSGTVTNYGYTF. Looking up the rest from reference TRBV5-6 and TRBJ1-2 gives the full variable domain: DAGVTQSPTHLIKTRGQQVTLRCSPKSGHDTVSWYQQALGQGPQFIFQYYEEEERQRGNFPDRFSGHQFPNYSSELNVNALLLGDSALYLCASSGTVTNYGYTFGSGTRLTVV.